This paragraph covers one T cell receptor (beta chain) sequence. The target antigen is unknown. RNA transcripts gave rise to amplified TCR beta CDR3 regions. Carried out on the TCR CDR3, a first-round RT-PCR used the HTBI primer set. From the multiplex PCR reads, TCRdb called clonotypes with MiXCR, one entry per CDR3 protein. Here the sample spans roughly 650,000 distinct CDR3 sequences, around 15% being singletons. The data derive from a study of T cells in Graves' hyperthyroidism and ophthalmopathy. Study-level results: Ophthalmopathy prediction by the model preceded onset by a median approximately 6.9 months. Separating ophthalmopathy from stable hyperthyroidism was achieved by a 13 V-J model.

V was pared by 4 bases and J by 3 bases, with 7 bases between. The germline V gene has CDR1 SGHRS and CDR2 YFSETQ. The CDR3 totals 13 residues. The origin of this receptor is a woman between 40 and 55 years old with Graves' ophthalmopathy. Input material: blood. V and J are TRBV5-1 and TRBJ2-2, with a weak D call TRBD1 (5 bases). This CDR3 is CASSRGDTGELFF. The CDR3 region has the DNA TGCGCCAGCAGCAGGGGTGACACCGGGGAGCTGTTTTTT.